These T cell receptor beta chains were read from a single sample in a study of blood T cell repertoires in COVID-19. This table comes from immunoSEQ multiplex PCR, and its TCRdb copy is limited to in-frame clones, with some not included. The table records under 150,000 clones, approximately 91% of them present only once. What was sequenced was peripheral blood. The receptor set was obtained from an older woman who had recovered from COVID-19. Each CDR3 is given with its conserved first and last residue. D genes are given only for firm matches. Size is omitted from some rows. Given values are once, few, many or a class for expanded clones.

-	-	TRBJ2-2	TRBV3-1/TRBV3-2	CASSQAGLTGELFF	TGTGCCAGCAGCCAGGCTGGTCTTACCGGGGAGCTGTTTTTT
-	-	TRBJ2-4	TRBV28	CASMRDLAKNIQYF	TGTGCCAGCATGCGAGATCTAGCCAAAAACATTCAGTACTTC
-	TRBD1	TRBJ1-5	TRBV19	CASSIRDRVMQPQHF	TGTGCCAGTAGTATCCGGGACAGGGTAATGCAGCCCCAGCATTTT
-	TRBD2	TRBJ2-5	TRBV29-1	CSVELSGSGETQYF	TGCAGCGTTGAATTGAGCGGGAGCGGGGAGACCCAGTACTTC
-	TRBD1	TRBJ1-5	TRBV27	CASSRQGGTNQPQHF	TGTGCCAGCAGCCGACAGGGGGGTACCAATCAGCCCCAGCATTTT
-	-	TRBJ1-5	TRBV28	CASSSPGGEYSNQPQHF	TGTGCCAGCAGTTCCCCGGGAGGGGAGTATAGCAATCAGCCCCAGCATTTT
-	TRBD2	TRBJ2-1	TRBV15	CATRGGSGDHYNEQFF	TGTGCCACCAGAGGGGGTAGCGGGGACCATTACAATGAGCAGTTCTTC
-	-	TRBJ1-1	TRBV2	CASMRAAGTDTEAFF	TGTGCCAGCATGCGGGCAGCAGGAACGGACACTGAAGCTTTCTTT
-	TRBD2	TRBJ2-3	TRBV28	CASSAPLAGATDTQYF	TGTGCCAGCAGCGCACCGTTAGCGGGGGCCACAGATACGCAGTATTTT
-	TRBD2	TRBJ2-1	TRBV18	CASSRRTSGRAWDEQFF	TGTGCCAGCTCAAGAAGGACTAGCGGGAGGGCCTGGGATGAGCAGTTCTTC
-	-	TRBJ2-7	TRBV9	CASSVVPTGPYEQYF	TGTGCCAGCAGCGTAGTACCCACAGGGCCCTACGAGCAGTACTTC
-	TRBD2	TRBJ2-1	TRBV5-6	CASSAGTSGRATYNEQFF	TGTGCCAGCAGCGCCGGGACTAGCGGGAGGGCCACCTACAATGAGCAGTTCTTC
-	TRBD2	TRBJ2-1	TRBV15	CATSRQMTSRPYNEQFF	TGTGCCACCAGCAGGCAAATGACTAGCCGGCCCTACAATGAGCAGTTCTTC
-	TRBD1	TRBJ1-2	TRBV28	CASSYGTGGSYGYTF	TGTGCCAGCAGTTACGGGACAGGGGGTTCCTATGGCTACACCTTC
-	-	TRBJ2-7	TRBV12-3/TRBV12-4	CASRSGRVYEQYF	TGTGCCAGCAGGTCCGGGCGGGTATACGAGCAGTACTTC
-	TRBD1	TRBJ1-2	TRBV30	CAPGQGHGYTF	TGTGCCCCGGGACAGGGGCATGGCTACACCTTC
-	TRBD1	TRBJ2-3	TRBV6-6	CASSNRDRGVDTQYF	TGTGCCAGCAGCAACCGGGACAGGGGGGTAGATACGCAGTATTTT
-	-	TRBJ1-1	TRBV30	CAWRTANTEAFF	TGTGCCTGGCGGACAGCCAACACTGAAGCTTTCTTT
-	-	TRBJ1-2	TRBV5-6	CASSIGHDPYGYTF	TGTGCCAGCAGCATAGGACACGACCCTTATGGCTACACCTTC
-	TRBD2	TRBJ2-1	TRBV29-1	CSAMAGGEQFF	TGCAGCGCCATGGCGGGGGGAGAGCAGTTCTTC
-	TRBD2	TRBJ2-3	TRBV4-3	CASSQGLAGYGDTQYF	TGCGCCAGCAGCCAAGGACTAGCGGGGTATGGAGATACGCAGTATTTT
-	-	TRBJ2-1	TRBV10-3	CATDRGEPNEQFF	TGTGCCACCGACCGGGGAGAACCCAATGAGCAGTTCTTC
-	-	TRBJ2-3	TRBV11-3	CASSLFLPIPDTQYF	TGTGCCAGCAGCTTATTCCTACCGATCCCAGATACGCAGTATTTT
-	-	TRBJ1-2	TRBV2	CASSSEGQPYYGYTF	TGTGCCAGCAGTTCCGAGGGCCAGCCTTACTATGGCTACACCTTC
-	-	TRBJ1-5	TRBV18	CASSPLGREQPQHF	TGTGCCAGCTCACCACTGGGCAGGGAACAGCCCCAGCATTTT
-	TRBD1	TRBJ1-2	TRBV6-1	CASSETGASGYTF	TGTGCCAGCAGTGAGACAGGGGCTAGTGGCTACACCTTC
once	TRBD2	TRBJ2-7	TRBV7-6	CASSYWGGLAGVKDEQYF	TGTGCCAGCAGCTATTGGGGGGGGCTAGCGGGAGTTAAAGACGAGCAGTACTTC